This section outlines one TCR beta chain sequence together with its context. Antigen specificity is unknown. Sequenced by immunoSEQ multiplex PCR; TCRdb stores in-frame clones only, minus some. The sample comprises hundreds of thousands of clones, around 96% of which are singletons, and less than 0.13% rests with the top ten. The data derive from a study of shared clonotypes between healthy human individuals. Background on the study: A donor's plate count was three for CD4 naive and three for CD4 memory; CD8 naive had two and CD8 memory one.

Naive CD8 cells lacked CD45RO, underwent positive selection for CCR7 and left out terminally differentiated effector memory CD45RA+ cells. Donors were healthy HIV-negative adults without recently reported acute infections or vaccinations. General study points: For naive CD4 cells, roughly 4.8% of clonotypes were shared across four donors.

Material for sequencing was naive CD8+ T cells sorted from blood. The clonotype comes from a woman aged 25 to 45 in good health.

The CDR3: CASNLQGNTGELFF. In nucleotides, the CDR3 is TGTGCCAGCAACCTACAGGGGAACACCGGGGAGCTGTTTTTT. The genes are TRBV28 and TRBJ2-2; TRBD1 is a possible D gene (6 bases). CDR1 is MDHEN, CDR2 SYDVKM, per germline. There are 14 residues in the CDR3. The ends were cut back, 7 bases at V and 1 base at J, with 10 bases in the middle.